The 5 T cell receptor beta chains below all came from one sample that was sequenced in a study of chemoradiotherapy in HPV16-positive cancers (dated by TCRdb to between 2021 and 2024). The library came from the immunoSEQ multiplex PCR assay. Entries here come from immuneACCESS through TCRdb and include only in-frame sequences with V and J called. Some clones fail to appear in such tables; in the studies checked, an unresolved V gene covers under half of the shortfall, and the cause of the remainder is unknown. Recorded for this sample are more than 30,000 clones; 70% to 90% of them occurred a single time. Together, the top ten hold more than 3% of the sample. Here the sequenced sample was blood, taken from a patient who underwent chemoradiotherapy. Source of these receptors: a human donor with HPV-associated anogenital cancer.

V gene TRBV19 combines with J gene TRBJ2-7; D may be TRBD2 (6 bases). The CDR3 extends over 14 amino acids. The V gene lost 7 bases and the J gene lost 1 base, with 14 bases spanning the gap. The V gene's germline CDR1 is LNHDA and CDR2 SQIVND (reference sequence). The CDR3 loop reads CASKPTDYSYEQYF. The CDR3 DNA is TGTGCCAGTAAGCCAACGGACTATTCCTACGAGCAGTACTTC.

A few counts support this clone. This chain joins TRBV30 and TRBJ1-2; D might be TRBD1 (5 bases). Germline-derived CDR1 and CDR2 are GTSNPN and SVGIG (reference sequence). With 0 bases removed from V and 0 bases from J, the gap between germline ends came to 17 bases. The CDR3 spans 17 residues. The chain's CDR3 is CAWSVLGHGGPNYGYTF. CDR3 sequence (DNA): TGTGCCTGGAGTGTCTTAGGGCATGGGGGACCTAACTATGGCTACACCTTC.

This clone was found once. The genes are TRBV15 and TRBJ2-3; TRBD2 matches 12 bases. CDR3 length: 17 amino acids. CDR1 LNHNV and CDR2 YYDKDF come from the germline V gene (reference sequence). V lost 2 bases and J lost 6; bases outside the gene matches: 9. Written as DNA, the CDR3 is TGTGCCACCAGCAGACTCCTTCTAGCGGGGGGGCAGGATACGCAGTATTTT. It is translated as CATSRLLLAGGQDTQYF.

The rearrangement joins TRBV7-2 to TRBJ1-3; 10 positions match TRBD1. This CDR3 has 16 amino acids. Germline lookup yields CDR1 SGHTA and CDR2 FQGNSA. The V segment lost 1 base and the J segment 4 bases; nucleotides outside the gene matches: 4. CDR3 coding DNA: TGTGCCAGCAGCTTAGTGGGACAGGGGACCGGAAACACCATATATTTT. Its translation is CASSLVGQGTGNTIYF.

The rearrangement uses TRBV9 and TRBJ1-4, with D maybe TRBD1 (5 bases). Between the trimmed V and J ends, which lost 0 bases and 8 bases, there was a span of 14 bases. The CDR3 runs 15 residues. From germline, CDR1 is SGDLS and CDR2 YYNGEE. CDR3 protein: CASSVAPRDDEKLFF. CDR3 sequence (DNA): TGTGCCAGCAGCGTAGCACCTCGGGACGACGAAAAACTGTTTTTT.